Listed below are T cell receptor beta chains from one sample, sequenced in a study of OX40 agonist ivuxolimab in advanced cancers. This table comes from immunoSEQ multiplex PCR, and its TCRdb copy is limited to in-frame clones, with some not included. The table shows 20,000 to 30,000 clones, with 70% to 90% occurring only once. The sample was CD4+ or CD8+ T cells sorted from blood, taken in a trial of the OX40 agonist ivuxolimab. The receptors derive from an adult with an advanced solid tumor such as melanoma, head and neck, liver or kidney cancer. Both conserved end residues are part of each CDR3. Fields, in order: clone size, D gene, V gene, J gene, CDR3 protein, CDR3 DNA. D genes are given only for firm matches. Clone size appears in some rows only: once, few, many, or a class for an expanded clone.

clone_size: -
d_call: TRBD2
v_call: TRBV5-4
j_call: TRBJ2-5
cdr3_aa: CASSPELAGVGETQYF
cdr3_nt: TGTGCCAGCAGCCCGGAACTAGCGGGAGTTGGGGAGACCCAGTACTTC

clone_size: -
d_call: -
v_call: TRBV7-9
j_call: TRBJ2-7
cdr3_aa: CASSTSGTGRHEQYF
cdr3_nt: TGTGCCAGCAGCACCTCTGGAACAGGGAGGCACGAGCAGTACTTC

clone_size: -
d_call: -
v_call: TRBV30
j_call: TRBJ2-2
cdr3_aa: CAWSHTGGQLFF
cdr3_nt: TGTGCCTGGAGTCACACCGGGGGCCAGCTGTTTTTT

clone_size: few
d_call: TRBD1
v_call: TRBV27
j_call: TRBJ1-2
cdr3_aa: CASSLSTGVEGYTF
cdr3_nt: TGTGCCAGCAGTTTATCCACAGGGGTGGAAGGCTACACCTTC

clone_size: -
d_call: -
v_call: TRBV7-2
j_call: TRBJ2-7
cdr3_aa: CASSPTGALYEQYF
cdr3_nt: TGTGCCAGCAGCCCAACAGGTGCCCTCTACGAGCAGTACTTC

clone_size: -
d_call: -
v_call: TRBV7-3
j_call: TRBJ2-1
cdr3_aa: CASSLGAANEQFF
cdr3_nt: TGTGCCAGCAGCTTAGGAGCAGCCAATGAGCAGTTCTTC

clone_size: -
d_call: -
v_call: TRBV9
j_call: TRBJ1-2
cdr3_aa: CASSVSGGTDYGYTF
cdr3_nt: TGTGCCAGCAGCGTATCTGGGGGCACCGACTATGGCTACACCTTC

clone_size: -
d_call: -
v_call: TRBV6-6
j_call: TRBJ2-7
cdr3_aa: CASSYGVGPPEQYF
cdr3_nt: TGTGCCAGCAGTTACGGTGTGGGACCGCCGGAGCAGTACTTC

clone_size: few
d_call: -
v_call: TRBV4-1
j_call: TRBJ1-6
cdr3_aa: CASSQQFSNSPLHF
cdr3_nt: TGCGCCAGCAGCCAGCAGTTTTCAAATTCACCCCTCCACTTT

clone_size: -
d_call: -
v_call: TRBV4-2
j_call: TRBJ2-1
cdr3_aa: CASSQDQHQGDNEQFF
cdr3_nt: TGTGCCAGCAGCCAAGATCAACACCAGGGCGACAATGAGCAGTTCTTC

clone_size: -
d_call: -
v_call: TRBV10-3
j_call: TRBJ2-1
cdr3_aa: CAISDLTYNEQFF
cdr3_nt: TGTGCCATCAGTGATTTGACTTACAATGAGCAGTTCTTC

clone_size: -
d_call: TRBD2
v_call: TRBV11-3
j_call: TRBJ2-1
cdr3_aa: CASSPGGGYNEQFF
cdr3_nt: TGTGCCAGCAGCCCCGGGGGGGGCTACAATGAGCAGTTCTTC

clone_size: -
d_call: -
v_call: TRBV5-4
j_call: TRBJ1-1
cdr3_aa: CASSLGRAGFNTEAFF
cdr3_nt: TGTGCCAGCAGCTTGGGCAGGGCTGGTTTCAACACTGAAGCTTTCTTT

clone_size: -
d_call: -
v_call: TRBV21-1
j_call: TRBJ2-1
cdr3_aa: CASSKRRTKNEQFF
cdr3_nt: TGTGCCAGCAGCAAAAGGCGGACTAAGAATGAGCAGTTCTTC

clone_size: -
d_call: -
v_call: TRBV29-1
j_call: TRBJ2-5
cdr3_aa: CSVDLGGGVPQETQYF
cdr3_nt: TGCAGCGTTGACCTTGGGGGGGGCGTGCCACAAGAGACCCAGTACTTC

clone_size: -
d_call: TRBD1
v_call: TRBV9
j_call: TRBJ1-3
cdr3_aa: CASSGDRASGNTIYF
cdr3_nt: TGTGCCAGCAGCGGGGACAGGGCCTCTGGAAACACCATATATTTT

clone_size: -
d_call: TRBD1
v_call: TRBV15
j_call: TRBJ2-5
cdr3_aa: CATSRDGTGVGRETQYF
cdr3_nt: TGTGCCACCAGCAGAGATGGGACAGGGGTCGGGAGAGAGACCCAGTACTTC

clone_size: few
d_call: -
v_call: TRBV7-2
j_call: TRBJ1-1
cdr3_aa: CASSFPSPTEAFF
cdr3_nt: TGTGCCAGCAGCTTCCCGTCACCCACTGAAGCTTTCTTT

clone_size: -
d_call: TRBD2
v_call: TRBV9
j_call: TRBJ2-3
cdr3_aa: CASTSAGGTDTQYF
cdr3_nt: TGTGCCAGCACCTCTGCGGGGGGGACAGATACGCAGTATTTT

clone_size: -
d_call: TRBD1
v_call: TRBV30
j_call: TRBJ2-2
cdr3_aa: CAWTGQGILGELFF
cdr3_nt: TGTGCCTGGACGGGACAGGGGATACTCGGGGAGCTGTTTTTT

clone_size: -
d_call: TRBD2
v_call: TRBV5-1
j_call: TRBJ2-7
cdr3_aa: CASSLRGLAGGGEQYF
cdr3_nt: TGCGCCAGCAGCTTGAGGGGACTAGCGGGAGGGGGCGAGCAGTACTTC

clone_size: -
d_call: -
v_call: TRBV5-6
j_call: TRBJ1-3
cdr3_aa: CASSFGGTFLTSSGNTIYF
cdr3_nt: TGTGCCAGCAGCTTTGGAGGGACATTCCTTACCAGCTCTGGAAACACCATATATTTT

clone_size: -
d_call: TRBD2
v_call: TRBV27
j_call: TRBJ2-1
cdr3_aa: CASSLSRGGRVEQFF
cdr3_nt: TGTGCCAGCAGTTTATCCCGTGGCGGGAGAGTTGAGCAGTTCTTC